This section outlines one TCR beta chain sequence together with its context. Its matching antigen is unknown. V lost 1 base to trimming and J lost 2 bases; unmatched junction nucleotides: 5. The CDR3 is 16 residues long. Looked up from germline, CDR1 is LGHNA and CDR2 is YNFKEQ. Each of the donors was a healthy bone marrow donor. This specimen belongs to a study of cytomegalovirus exposure and HLA in healthy donors. Findings and limits, study-wide: Immune exposure data for these donors was limited to CMV serostatus. Association with HLA alleles at 0.05 false discovery rate was found for approximately 18,000 TCR beta sequences in a later analysis.

Primers included in the PCR were 60 Vbeta and 13 Jbeta primers. The assay was immunoSEQ multiplex PCR, and TCRdb's table has in-frame clones only and misses some. Counted here are approximately 180,000 clones, roughly an eighth occurring once; the ten biggest clones make up 7.8%. The clonotype originates from a man aged 45-60 years in good health and CMV-seropositive. What was sequenced was PBMCs. V gene TRBV4-2 combines with J gene TRBJ1-2; 9 bases align to TRBD1. The CDR3 region is CASSQAGTGKNYGYTF. Written as DNA, the CDR3 is TGTGCCAGCAGCCAAGCCGGGACAGGGAAGAACTATGGCTACACCTTC.